Below are 10 T cell receptor beta chains sequenced from a single sample in a study of cytomegalovirus exposure and HLA in healthy donors. Sequencing used immunoSEQ multiplex PCR; TCRdb keeps in-frame clones, though not all of them. The repertoire holds a few hundred thousand clones, roughly 89% seen once, with more than 0.8% in the top ten. Input material: PBMCs. The origin of the receptors is a woman aged 18-29 years in good health and CMV-seronegative.

V usage is TRBV4-1 and J usage is TRBJ2-1; D may be TRBD2 (6 bases). V was shortened by 1 base and J by 6 bases, with 16 bases between the two germline ends. CDR3 length: 16 amino acids. Germline CDR1 reads MGHRA; CDR2 reads YSYEKL. CDR3 nucleotides: TGCGCCAGCAGCCAAGGACGCGGCCTAGCGAGCAATGAGCAGTTCTTC. Translation gives CASSQGRGLASNEQFF.

This clone was observed once. CDR3 loop: CASSLVESGRLANEKLFF. CDR3 nucleotide sequence: TGCGCCAGCAGCTTGGTCGAGTCGGGTCGTTTGGCTAATGAAAAACTGTTTTTT. The gene calls are TRBV5-1 and TRBJ1-4; D unclear. Trimming shortened V by 0 bases and J by 3 bases, and 18 bases separated the two germline ends. The CDR3 is 18 amino acids. Germline CDR1 and CDR2: SGHRS and YFSETQ. The entire variable domain, with the rest obtained from reference TRBV5-1 and TRBJ1-4, is as follows: KAGVTQTPRYLIKTRGQQVTLSCSPISGHRSVSWYQQTPGQGLQFLFEYFSETQRNKGNFPGRFSGRQFSNSRSEMNVSTLELGDSALYLCASSLVESGRLANEKLFFGSGTQLSVL.

The chain has TRBV5-8 and TRBJ2-3, with D perhaps matching TRBD2 (5 bases). Trimming removed 3 bases from V and 3 bases from J, with 11 bases in between. The CDR3 has 14 amino acids. Germline V gene lookup returns CDR1 SGHTS and CDR2 YDEGEE. CDR3 residues: CASSYEPGTDTQYF. The DNA for the CDR3 is TGTGCCAGCAGCTACGAGCCGGGGACAGATACGCAGTATTTT.

This sequence joins TRBV5-1 and TRBJ2-1; TRBD1 might be the D (5 bases). Germline V gene data show CDR1 as SGHRS and CDR2 as YFSETQ. Deletions cut 0 bases from V and 7 bases from J, with 11 bases between. The CDR3 length is 14 residues. CDR3 nucleotide sequence: TGCGCCAGCAGCTTGGCCGCGACAGTAAATGAGCAGTTCTTC. The encoded protein is CASSLAATVNEQFF.

This chain links TRBV2 with TRBJ1-5; a weak D match, TRBD1 (6 bases). The V end lost 6 bases, the J end lost 6 bases, and 12 bases lay between the germline ends. This CDR3 is 13 amino acids long. The germline V gene has CDR1 SNHLY and CDR2 FYNNEI. The CDR3 DNA follows: TGTGCCAGCAGGAACAGGGTCGGTCAGCCCCAGCATTTT. It specifies CASRNRVGQPQHF. Full variable domain (rest looked up from reference TRBV2 and TRBJ1-5): EPEVTQTPSHQVTQMGQEVILRCVPISNHLYFYWYRQILGQKVEFLVSFYNNEISEKSEIFDDQFSVERPDGSNFTLKIRSTKLEDSAMYFCASRNRVGQPQHFGDGTRLSIL.

This clone was picked up one time. The chain is built from TRBV11-3 and TRBJ2-2; D gene uncertain. Trimming pared 6 bases from V and 13 bases from J, leaving 9 bases between. CDR1 is SGHNT, CDR2 YENEEA, per germline. This CDR3 is 10 amino acids long. CDR3 coding DNA: TGTGCCAGCAGTTTCGTTAGGCTGTTTTTT. Translating gives CASSFVRLFF.

V and J are TRBV2 and TRBJ1-1; 7 bases are shared with TRBD1. Germline V CDR1 and CDR2: SNHLY, FYNNEI. The ends lost 6 bases at V and 4 bases at J; junction bases unmatched: 11. The CDR3 consists of 15 residues. CDR3 loop: CASSLTRQGATEAFF. The CDR3 DNA reads TGTGCCAGCAGCCTCACCAGACAGGGCGCCACTGAAGCTTTCTTT.

The genes are TRBV6-4 and TRBJ2-3; D call uncertain. CDR1 is MRHNA, CDR2 SNTAGT, per germline. The CDR3 is 15 residues long. With 4 bases removed from V and 2 bases from J, the gap between germline ends came to 13 bases. The CDR3 loop is CASSALPLATDTQYF. CDR3 in DNA: TGTGCCAGCAGTGCCCTCCCTTTAGCCACAGATACGCAGTATTTT.

The rearrangement joins TRBV10-3 to TRBJ2-7, with TRBD1 matching over 8 bases. This CDR3 is built from 14 residues. The V and J ends lost 3 bases and 5 bases, in that order; junction bases with no gene match: 6. Germline V CDR1 and CDR2: ENHRY, SYGVKD. The CDR3 loop reads CAISDSAGGDEQYF. CDR3 nucleotide sequence: TGTGCCATCAGTGATAGTGCAGGGGGCGACGAGCAGTACTTC.

CDR3 sequence reads: CASSLGGGTGGYEQYF. CDR3 sequence (DNA): TGTGCCAGCAGCTTAGGAGGGGGGACAGGGGGCTACGAGCAGTACTTC. The V call is TRBV7-9, the J call TRBJ2-7; 11 bases match TRBD1. CDR3 length equals 16 residues. After removal of 1 base from V and 3 bases from J, the junction contained 5 bases not matched to a gene. The germline CDR1 and CDR2 sequences are SEHNR and FQNEAQ (reference sequence).